The clone carrying this TCR beta chain was picked up a small number of times. The target antigen is unknown. Between the trimmed V and J ends, which lost 5 bases and 1 base, there was a span of 8 bases. The CDR3 length is 13 residues. Germline V gene sequence: CDR1 SEHNR, CDR2 FQNEAQ (reference sequence). The sample comes from a study of cytomegalovirus exposure and HLA in healthy donors. Findings and limits, study-wide: The classifier reportedly diagnosed cytomegalovirus status with high specificity and sensitivity. Confirmation was obtained in vitro that a few CMV-associated chains are specific for CMV antigens.

Separate from the approximately 670-subject first cohort, the 120-subject validation cohort was the one that the donors belonged to. Repertoires were generated with immunoSEQ multiplex PCR, while TCRdb's copy carries only in-frame clones and drops some. The sample contains approximately 260,000 clones, about 86% of which appear only once. The clonotype was recovered from a woman aged 18-30 years in good health and CMV-seronegative. The rearrangement links TRBV7-9 to TRBJ1-2; D perhaps matches TRBD1 (5 bases). The sequenced material came from PBMCs. CDR3 sequence reads: CASSQDSNYGYTF. CDR3 coding DNA: TGTGCCAGCAGCCAAGACAGTAACTATGGCTACACCTTC.